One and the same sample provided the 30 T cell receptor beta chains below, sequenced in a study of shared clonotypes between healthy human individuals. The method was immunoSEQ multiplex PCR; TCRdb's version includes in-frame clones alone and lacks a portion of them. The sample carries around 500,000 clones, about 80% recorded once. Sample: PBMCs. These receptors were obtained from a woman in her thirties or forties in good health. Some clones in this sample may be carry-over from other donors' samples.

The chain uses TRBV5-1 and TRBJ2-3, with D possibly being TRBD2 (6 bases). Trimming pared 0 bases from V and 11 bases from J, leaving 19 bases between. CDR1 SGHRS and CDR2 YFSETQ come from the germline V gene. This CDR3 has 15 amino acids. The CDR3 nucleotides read TGCGCCAGCAGCTTGGATCCTAGCGCCCCGAGGGAGCAGTATTTT. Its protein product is CASSLDPSAPREQYF.

The chain's CDR3 is CASSLSSARISYEQYF. The CDR3 DNA reads TGTGCCAGCAGCTTATCGTCGGCTCGGATCTCTTACGAGCAGTACTTC. The chain uses TRBV11-2 and TRBJ2-7; D remains ambiguous. This CDR3 is 16 amino acids long. The V end was cut by 2 bases, the J end by 4 bases, with 18 bases between. The V gene's germline CDR1 is SGHAT and CDR2 FQNNGV. Using reference TRBV11-2 and TRBJ2-7 for the parts outside the CDR3, the full variable domain is EAGVAQSPRYKIIEKRQSVAFWCNPISGHATLYWYQQILGQGPKLLIQFQNNGVVDDSQLPKDRFSAERLKGVDSTLKIQPAKLEDSAVYLCASSLSSARISYEQYFGPGTRLTVT.

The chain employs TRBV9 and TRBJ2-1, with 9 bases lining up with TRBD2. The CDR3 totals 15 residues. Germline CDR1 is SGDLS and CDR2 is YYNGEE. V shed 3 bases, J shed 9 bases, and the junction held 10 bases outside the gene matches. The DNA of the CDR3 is TGTGCCAGCAGCGCCGGGACTAGCATCGTCCGTGAGCAGTTCTTC. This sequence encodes CASSAGTSIVREQFF.

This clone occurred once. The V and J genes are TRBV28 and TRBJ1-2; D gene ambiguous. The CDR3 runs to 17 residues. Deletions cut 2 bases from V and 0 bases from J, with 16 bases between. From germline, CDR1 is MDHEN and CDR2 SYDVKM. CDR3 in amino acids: CASSLRAGRIANYGYTF. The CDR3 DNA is TGTGCCAGCAGTTTACGGGCGGGGAGAATTGCTAACTATGGCTACACCTTC.

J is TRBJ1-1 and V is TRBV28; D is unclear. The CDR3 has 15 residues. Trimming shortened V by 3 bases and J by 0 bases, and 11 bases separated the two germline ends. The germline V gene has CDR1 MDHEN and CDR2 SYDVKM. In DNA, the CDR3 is TGTGCCAGCAGTTTCAGAGGCAGGATGAACACTGAAGCTTTCTTT. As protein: CASSFRGRMNTEAFF.

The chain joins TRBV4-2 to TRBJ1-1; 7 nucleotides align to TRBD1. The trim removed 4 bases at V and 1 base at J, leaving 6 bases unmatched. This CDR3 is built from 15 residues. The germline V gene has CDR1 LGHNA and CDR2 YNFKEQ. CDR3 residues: CASSPPGTENTEAFF. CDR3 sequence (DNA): TGTGCCAGCAGCCCACCCGGGACAGAGAACACTGAAGCTTTCTTT.

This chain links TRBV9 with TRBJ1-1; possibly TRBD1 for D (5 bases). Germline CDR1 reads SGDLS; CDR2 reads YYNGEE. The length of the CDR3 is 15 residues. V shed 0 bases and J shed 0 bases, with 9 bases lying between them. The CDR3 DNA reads TGTGCCAGCAGCGTAGGGGGCAGCATGAACACTGAAGCTTTCTTT. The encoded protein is CASSVGGSMNTEAFF.

DNA for the CDR3: TGTGCCACCTACCCGGGGGACGGGGCTTCACCCCTCCACTTT. This encodes CATYPGDGASPLHF. V is TRBV28 and J is TRBJ1-6; TRBD1 is a possible D gene (5 bases). V shed 10 bases and J shed 9 bases, with 19 bases lying between them. CDR1 and CDR2 (germline): MDHEN, SYDVKM. This CDR3 is 14 amino acids long.

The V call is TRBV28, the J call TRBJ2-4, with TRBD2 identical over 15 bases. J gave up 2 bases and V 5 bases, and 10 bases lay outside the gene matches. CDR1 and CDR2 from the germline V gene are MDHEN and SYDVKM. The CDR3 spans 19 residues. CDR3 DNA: TGTGCCAGCAGTCCCGGACTAGCGGGAGGGTTGGGGACCAAAAACATTCAGTACTTC. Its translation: CASSPGLAGGLGTKNIQYF.

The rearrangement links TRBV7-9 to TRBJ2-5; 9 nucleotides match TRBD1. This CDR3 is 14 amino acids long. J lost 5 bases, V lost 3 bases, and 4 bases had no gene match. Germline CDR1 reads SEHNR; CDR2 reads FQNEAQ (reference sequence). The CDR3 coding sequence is TGTGCCAGCAGCTTGACAGGGGGAGCGGAGACCCAGTACTTC. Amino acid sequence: CASSLTGGAETQYF.

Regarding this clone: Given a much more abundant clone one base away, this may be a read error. The chain's CDR3 is CASSQGVNTEAFF. DNA of the CDR3: TGTGCCAGCAGCCAAGGGGTGAACACTGAAGCTTTCTTT. V gene TRBV14 combines with J gene TRBJ1-1; D not resolved. In germline, CDR1 is SGHDN, CDR2 FVKESK. CDR3 size: 13 residues. Trimming stripped 1 base from V and 0 bases from J, with 3 bases between.

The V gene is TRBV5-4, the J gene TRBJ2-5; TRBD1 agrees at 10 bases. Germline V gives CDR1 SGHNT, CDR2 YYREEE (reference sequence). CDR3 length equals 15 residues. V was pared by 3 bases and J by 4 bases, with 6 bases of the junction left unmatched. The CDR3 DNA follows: TGTGCCAGCAGCTCCTCGACAGGGGGCGGAGAGACCCAGTACTTC. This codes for CASSSSTGGGETQYF.

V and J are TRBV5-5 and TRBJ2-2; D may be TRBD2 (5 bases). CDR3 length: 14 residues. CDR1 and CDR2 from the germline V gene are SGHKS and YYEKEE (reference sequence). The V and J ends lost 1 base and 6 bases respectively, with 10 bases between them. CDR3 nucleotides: TGTGCCAGCAGCTTGTTAGGCGGGCCCGGGGAGCTGTTTTTT. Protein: CASSLLGGPGELFF.

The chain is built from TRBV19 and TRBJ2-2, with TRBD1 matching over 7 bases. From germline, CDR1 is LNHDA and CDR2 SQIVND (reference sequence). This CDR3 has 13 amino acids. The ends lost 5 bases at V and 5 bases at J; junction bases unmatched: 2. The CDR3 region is CASSPQGTGELFF. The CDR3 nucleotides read TGTGCCAGTAGTCCACAGGGGACCGGGGAGCTGTTTTTT.

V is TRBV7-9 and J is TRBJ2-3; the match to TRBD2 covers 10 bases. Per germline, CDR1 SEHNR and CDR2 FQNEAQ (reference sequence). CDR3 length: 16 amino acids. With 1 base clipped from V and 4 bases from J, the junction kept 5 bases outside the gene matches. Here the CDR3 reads CASSLVLAGRADTQYF. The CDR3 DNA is TGTGCCAGCAGCTTAGTACTAGCGGGAAGGGCAGATACGCAGTATTTT.

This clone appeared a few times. The CDR3 region is CASSQEPGQGDEKLFF. Here the CDR3 DNA reads TGTGCCAGCAGCCAGGAACCGGGACAGGGGGATGAAAAACTGTTTTTT. The chain carries TRBV4-2 and TRBJ1-4; 11 bases map to TRBD1. V shed 3 bases, J shed 6 bases, and the junction held 6 bases outside the gene matches. CDR3 length: 16 residues. Germline V gene sequence: CDR1 LGHNA, CDR2 YNFKEQ.

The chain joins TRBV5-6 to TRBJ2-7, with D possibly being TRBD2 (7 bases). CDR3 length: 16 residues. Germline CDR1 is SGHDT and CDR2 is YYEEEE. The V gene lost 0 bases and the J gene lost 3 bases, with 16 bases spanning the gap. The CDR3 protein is CASSLEGGLGDYEQYF. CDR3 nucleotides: TGTGCCAGCAGCTTGGAGGGGGGGCTTGGCGACTACGAGCAGTACTTC. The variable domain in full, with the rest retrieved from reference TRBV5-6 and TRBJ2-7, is DAGVTQSPTHLIKTRGQQVTLRCSPKSGHDTVSWYQQALGQGPQFIFQYYEEEERQRGNFPDRFSGHQFPNYSSELNVNALLLGDSALYLCASSLEGGLGDYEQYFGPGTRLTVT.

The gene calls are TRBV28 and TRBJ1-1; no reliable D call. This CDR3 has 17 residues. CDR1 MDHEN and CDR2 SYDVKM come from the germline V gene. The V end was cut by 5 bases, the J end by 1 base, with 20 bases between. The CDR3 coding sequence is TGTGCCAGCAGTCCCCTCGCGTTATTAACGGCGAACACTGAAGCTTTCTTT. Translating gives CASSPLALLTANTEAFF.

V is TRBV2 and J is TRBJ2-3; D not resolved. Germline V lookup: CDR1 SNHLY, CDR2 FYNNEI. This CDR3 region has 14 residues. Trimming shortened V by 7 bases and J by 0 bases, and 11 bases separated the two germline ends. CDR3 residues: CASNLDMSTDTQYF. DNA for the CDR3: TGTGCCAGCAACCTAGATATGAGCACAGATACGCAGTATTTT.

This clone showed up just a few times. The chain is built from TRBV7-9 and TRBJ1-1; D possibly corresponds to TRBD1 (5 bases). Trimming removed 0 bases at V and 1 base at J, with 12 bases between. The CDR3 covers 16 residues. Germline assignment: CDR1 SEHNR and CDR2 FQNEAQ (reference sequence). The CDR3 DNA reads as TGTGCCAGCAGCTTAGCGCCTCTCGGACAGAACACTGAAGCTTTCTTT. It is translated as CASSLAPLGQNTEAFF.

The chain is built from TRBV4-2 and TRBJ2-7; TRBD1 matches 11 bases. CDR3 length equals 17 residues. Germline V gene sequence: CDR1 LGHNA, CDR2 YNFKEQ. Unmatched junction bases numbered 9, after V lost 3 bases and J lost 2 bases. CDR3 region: CASSQQSGQGVTYEQYF. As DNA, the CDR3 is TGTGCCAGCAGCCAGCAATCGGGACAGGGGGTCACCTACGAGCAGTACTTC.

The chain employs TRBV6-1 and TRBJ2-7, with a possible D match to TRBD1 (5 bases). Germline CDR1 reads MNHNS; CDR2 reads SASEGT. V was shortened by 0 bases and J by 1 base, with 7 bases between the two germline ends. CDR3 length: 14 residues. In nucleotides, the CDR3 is TGTGCCAGCAGTGAAGCTACAGGTTCCTACGAGCAGTACTTC. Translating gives CASSEATGSYEQYF.

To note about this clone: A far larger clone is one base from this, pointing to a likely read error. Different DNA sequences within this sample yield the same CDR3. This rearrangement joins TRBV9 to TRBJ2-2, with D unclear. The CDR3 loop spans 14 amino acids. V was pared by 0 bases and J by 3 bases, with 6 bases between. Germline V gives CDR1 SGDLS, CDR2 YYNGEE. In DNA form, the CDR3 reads TGTGCCAGCAGCGTAGGGGTTTACACCGGGGAGCTGTTTTTT. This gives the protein CASSVGVYTGELFF.

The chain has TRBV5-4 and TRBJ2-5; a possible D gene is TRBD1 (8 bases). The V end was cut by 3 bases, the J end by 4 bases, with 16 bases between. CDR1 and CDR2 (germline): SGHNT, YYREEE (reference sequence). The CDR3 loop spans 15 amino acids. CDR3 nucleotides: TGTGCCAGCAGCTCCGGACAGGGAGGGAGAGAGACCCAGTACTTC. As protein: CASSSGQGGRETQYF.

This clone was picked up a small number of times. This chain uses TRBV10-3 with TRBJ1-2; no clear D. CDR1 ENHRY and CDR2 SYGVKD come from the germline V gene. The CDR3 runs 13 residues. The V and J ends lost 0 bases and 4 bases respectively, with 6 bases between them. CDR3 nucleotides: TGTGCCATCAGTGAGTCTTCCCTCTATGGCTACACCTTC. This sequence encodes CAISESSLYGYTF.

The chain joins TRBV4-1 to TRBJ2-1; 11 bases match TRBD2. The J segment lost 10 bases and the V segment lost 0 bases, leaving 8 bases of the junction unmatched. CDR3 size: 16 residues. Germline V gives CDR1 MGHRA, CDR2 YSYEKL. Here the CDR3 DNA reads TGCGCCAGCAGCCAAGAGACTAGCGGGAATGTCCAGGAGCAGTTCTTC. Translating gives CASSQETSGNVQEQFF.

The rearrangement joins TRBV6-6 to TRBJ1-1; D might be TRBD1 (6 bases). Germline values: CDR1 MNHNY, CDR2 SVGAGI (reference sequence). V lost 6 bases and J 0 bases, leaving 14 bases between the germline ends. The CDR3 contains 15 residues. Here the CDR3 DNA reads TGTGCCAGCAGGGGTCAGGGGACGATGAACACTGAAGCTTTCTTT. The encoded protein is CASRGQGTMNTEAFF.

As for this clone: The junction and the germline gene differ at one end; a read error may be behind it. CDR3 region: CASGQDGGSSGANVLTF. The CDR3 coding sequence is TGCGCCAGCGGCCAAGATGGGGGGAGCTCTGGGGCCAACGTCCTGACTTTC. The V and J genes are TRBV4-3 and TRBJ2-6, with D maybe TRBD2 (6 bases). The germline V gene has CDR1 LGHNA and CDR2 YSLEER. CDR3 length: 17 residues.

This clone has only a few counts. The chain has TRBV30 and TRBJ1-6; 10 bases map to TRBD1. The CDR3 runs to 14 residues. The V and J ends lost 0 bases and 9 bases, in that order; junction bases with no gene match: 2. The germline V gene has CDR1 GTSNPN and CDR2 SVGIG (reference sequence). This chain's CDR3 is CAWSVWTGGSPLHF. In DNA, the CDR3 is TGTGCCTGGAGTGTTTGGACAGGGGGTTCACCCCTCCACTTT.

CDR3 nucleotides: TGTGCCAGCAGTCCGATAGCGGGAGGGCAGGAGACCCAGTACTTC. It is translated as CASSPIAGGQETQYF. The V gene is TRBV6-5, the J gene TRBJ2-5, with TRBD2 identical over 11 bases. Trimming cost V 5 bases and J 5 bases; bases outside gene matches: 7. Germline CDR1 and CDR2: MNHEY and SVGAGI. CDR3 size: 15 residues.